This T cell receptor (beta chain) was recovered during a study of CD8 T cells in ankylosing spondylitis. Trimming removed 3 bases from V and 1 base from J, with 18 bases in between. This CDR3 comprises 17 residues. Looked up from germline, CDR1 is SEHNR and CDR2 is FQNEAQ (reference sequence). Study results and limitations: Made up of eight highly homologous variants, a TCR beta motif appeared characteristic of ankylosing spondylitis blood.

This clonotype appeared many times. Its antigen is not identified. Quantitative 5'-RACE with molecular barcodes produced the TCR beta libraries. TCRdb re-called the 5' RACE reads through MiXCR, storing one row per CDR3 protein. The sample contains tens of thousands of distinct CDR3 sequences, roughly 9% of which appear only once. The sequence was collected from a male donor with ankylosing spondylitis. Sequencing was done on a sample of blood, either unsorted or a sorted T cell fraction (not recorded which). J is TRBJ1-1 and V is TRBV7-9; D is undetermined. The CDR3 protein is CASSFVTSHVANTEAFF. CDR3 DNA sequence: TGTGCCAGCAGCTTCGTTACATCCCACGTAGCGAACACTGAAGCTTTCTTT.